The 24 T cell receptor beta chains presented below share a single source sample, sequenced in a study of control samples from healthy donors and cancer patients. The assay was immunoSEQ multiplex PCR, and TCRdb's table has in-frame clones only and misses some. The data contain 140,000 or so clones, 80% to 95% of them singletons. Sequencing was performed on blood. These receptors were taken from a young man in good health.

This clone was seen more than once but under ten times. Other DNA sequences from this sample encode an identical CDR3 as well. V and J are TRBV12-3 or TRBV12-4 and TRBJ1-1; the D is unclear. The CDR3 contains 11 residues. The V gene lost 3 bases and the J gene lost 3 bases, with 2 bases spanning the gap. The CDR3 protein is CASSLYTEAFF. DNA for the CDR3: TGTGCCAGCAGTTTGTACACTGAAGCTTTCTTT.

V usage is TRBV28 and J usage is TRBJ2-1; 10 bases are a match to TRBD2. CDR3 size: 16 residues. The V gene end was trimmed by 4 bases and the J gene end by 4 bases; junction bases not matched to a gene: 7. Germline V lookup: CDR1 MDHEN, CDR2 SYDVKM. The CDR3 loop is CASSSPGLARYNEQFF. CDR3 in DNA: TGTGCCAGCAGTTCACCGGGACTAGCGAGGTACAATGAGCAGTTCTTC.

DNA of the CDR3: TGTGCCAGCAGAGGGATTAGCACAGATACGCAGTATTTT. This gives the protein CASRGISTDTQYF. The chain is built from TRBV6-5 and TRBJ2-3; D gene ambiguous. CDR3 length: 13 residues. Germline V gene sequence: CDR1 MNHEY, CDR2 SVGAGI. The germline V and J ends were trimmed by 6 bases and 0 bases, with 7 bases remaining between them.

The rearrangement uses TRBV7-9 and TRBJ2-3; 8 bases are shared with TRBD2. Trimming removed 2 bases from V and 2 bases from J; junction bases left unmatched: 6. The germline gives CDR1 SEHNR, CDR2 FQNEAQ (reference sequence). The CDR3 is 16 residues long. CDR3 residues: CASSLNAGGHTDTQYF. The CDR3 DNA follows: TGTGCCAGCAGCTTAAATGCGGGGGGTCACACAGATACGCAGTATTTT.

This rearrangement joins TRBV5-1 to TRBJ2-2, with D possibly being TRBD2 (7 bases). Trimming cost V 0 bases and J 6 bases, with 15 bases left between them. CDR3 length: 16 amino acids. Germline V CDR1 and CDR2: SGHRS, YFSETQ. The CDR3 protein is CASSLGVRGRSGELFF. CDR3 sequence (DNA): TGCGCCAGCAGCTTGGGGGTGCGGGGGCGCTCCGGGGAGCTGTTTTTT.

The gene calls are TRBV29-1 and TRBJ1-1; 8 positions match TRBD1. V trimming: 6 bases; J trimming: 4 bases; junction bases outside the gene matches: 4. Looked up from germline, CDR1 is SQVTM and CDR2 is ANQGSEA. The CDR3 sequence is 12 residues long. This chain's CDR3 is CSVDTGGTEAFF. CDR3 DNA: TGCAGCGTAGACACAGGGGGCACTGAAGCTTTCTTT.

This clone was found once. The V gene is TRBV7-3, the J gene TRBJ1-1, with 8 bases lining up with TRBD1. The V gene end was trimmed by 2 bases and the J gene end by 2 bases; junction bases not matched to a gene: 4. The CDR3 length is 15 residues. Germline V gives CDR1 SGHTA, CDR2 FQGTGA. In nucleotides, the CDR3 is TGTGCCAGCAGCTTATTAGGACAGGGCAACACTGAAGCTTTCTTT. It is translated as CASSLLGQGNTEAFF.

J is TRBJ2-1 and V is TRBV7-9; 10 bases align to TRBD1. CDR1 and CDR2 (germline): SEHNR, FQNEAQ (reference sequence). V dropped 5 bases and J dropped 4; count of bases not matched to a gene: 5. The CDR3 length is 15 residues. The chain's CDR3 is CASSQGTGEYNEQFF. The CDR3 nucleotides are TGTGCCAGCAGCCAGGGGACAGGGGAGTACAATGAGCAGTTCTTC.

The V and J genes are TRBV7-3 and TRBJ2-3; D might be TRBD2 (5 bases). V dropped 0 bases and J dropped 2 bases, with 6 bases sitting between them. The CDR3 length is 14 residues. CDR1 and CDR2 from the germline V gene are SGHTA and FQGTGA. The CDR3 DNA reads TGTGCCAGCAGCTTAACAGCGGACACAGATACGCAGTATTTT. Translated: CASSLTADTDTQYF.

This rearrangement joins TRBV28 to TRBJ2-5; 11 nucleotides align to TRBD1. Per germline, CDR1 MDHEN and CDR2 SYDVKM. CDR3 length equals 15 residues. Trimming at V came to 4 bases and at J to 4 bases, leaving 5 bases not matched to a gene. The CDR3 loop is CASSSDRGRAETQYF. In DNA, the CDR3 is TGTGCCAGCAGTTCGGACAGGGGGCGCGCAGAGACCCAGTACTTC.

CDR3: CASSPQSPGTGYNSPLHF. The DNA of the CDR3 is TGTGCCAGCTCACCACAGAGCCCAGGGACGGGGTATAATTCACCCCTCCACTTT. The J gene is TRBJ1-6, the V gene TRBV18; D is perhaps TRBD1 (5 bases). The CDR3 runs 18 residues. With 1 base removed from V and 4 bases from J, the gap between germline ends came to 17 bases. Germline CDR1 KGHSH, CDR2 LQKENI. Full variable domain (outside the CDR3, taken from reference TRBV18 and TRBJ1-6): NAGVMQNPRHLVRRRGQEARLRCSPMKGHSHVYWYRQLPEEGLKFMVYLQKENIIDESGMPKERFSAEFPKEGPSILRIQQVVRGDSAAYFCASSPQSPGTGYNSPLHFGNGTRLTVT.

The chain couples TRBV11-2 to TRBJ2-3; TRBD2 matches 7 bases. Trimming cost V 0 bases and J 4 bases; bases outside gene matches: 4. Per germline, CDR1 SGHAT and CDR2 FQNNGV. The CDR3 has 15 amino acids. The CDR3 region is CASSLEAGRADTQYF. The CDR3 nucleotides are TGTGCCAGCAGCTTAGAAGCGGGGAGGGCAGATACGCAGTATTTT.

The V gene is TRBV9, the J gene TRBJ1-2, with TRBD1 matching over 8 bases. CDR1 SGDLS and CDR2 YYNGEE come from the germline V gene. The CDR3 spans 15 residues. J was trimmed by 5 bases and V by 0 bases; bases with no gene match: 6. CDR3 nucleotides: TGTGCCAGCAGCGTAGTAGCGGGACAGGCTTATGGCTACACCTTC. Its protein is CASSVVAGQAYGYTF. The whole variable domain, filled in from reference TRBV9 and TRBJ1-2, reads DSGVTQTPKHLITATGQRVTLRCSPRSGDLSVYWYQQSLDQGLQFLIQYYNGEERAKGNILERFSAQQFPDLHSELNLSSLELGDSALYFCASSVVAGQAYGYTFGSGTRLTVV.

V usage is TRBV13 and J usage is TRBJ2-1; D gene ambiguous. Germline CDR1 reads PRHDT; CDR2 reads FYEKMQ (reference sequence). V lost 2 bases to trimming and J lost 5 bases, with 10 bases between them. The CDR3 spans 14 residues. DNA of the CDR3: TGTGCCAGCAGCTTACCGGACGGAAACAATGAGCAGTTCTTC. Its protein product is CASSLPDGNNEQFF.

J is TRBJ2-7 and V is TRBV25-1; no clear D gene. This CDR3 has 12 residues. Per germline, CDR1 MGHDK and CDR2 SYGVNS. V was shortened by 3 bases and J by 5 bases, with 8 bases between the two germline ends. The CDR3 spells CASSEPPHEQYF. CDR3 coding DNA: TGTGCCAGCAGTGAGCCTCCACACGAGCAGTACTTC.

This sequence joins TRBV25-1 and TRBJ1-2, with 7 bases that match TRBD1. Unmatched junction bases numbered 12, after V lost 1 base and J lost 4 bases. The CDR3 extends over 17 amino acids. CDR1 is MGHDK, CDR2 SYGVNS, per germline. CDR3: CASSESSLAGQLYGYTF. CDR3 bases: TGTGCCAGCAGTGAATCTTCTCTGGCGGGACAGCTCTATGGCTACACCTTC.

J is TRBJ1-4 and V is TRBV6-1; no reliable D call. This CDR3 comprises 15 residues. V was cut by 1 base and J by 3 bases, with 9 bases left in between. CDR1 is MNHNS and CDR2 is SASEGT in the germline V gene. The CDR3 is CASSEVWTANEKLFF. The CDR3 nucleotides are TGTGCCAGCAGTGAAGTTTGGACGGCTAATGAAAAACTGTTTTTT.

J is TRBJ2-7 and V is TRBV19; TRBD1 matches at 9 bases. The CDR3 consists of 15 residues. V was clipped by 7 bases and J by 1 base; unmatched bases: 8. The V gene's germline CDR1 is LNHDA and CDR2 SQIVND (reference sequence). CDR3 sequence reads: CASNPGQGPSYEQYF. CDR3 in DNA: TGTGCCAGTAACCCGGGACAGGGCCCTTCCTACGAGCAGTACTTC.

The chain couples TRBV2 to TRBJ1-2, with TRBD1 identical over 10 bases. This CDR3 spans 15 amino acids. The junction had 3 bases not matched to a gene; V was cut back by 5 bases and J by 0 bases. CDR1 and CDR2 (germline): SNHLY, FYNNEI. The CDR3 coding sequence is TGTGCCAGCAGTAAAGGGACAGGGGCTAACTATGGCTACACCTTC. Amino acid sequence: CASSKGTGANYGYTF.

The chain carries TRBV18 and TRBJ1-1; 8 bases agree with TRBD1. The CDR3 sequence is 19 residues long. The ends lost 3 bases at V and 1 base at J; junction bases unmatched: 16. Germline-derived CDR1 and CDR2 are KGHSH and LQKENI. As DNA, the CDR3 is TGTGCCAGCTCACCTCAAAAACTAAAAAACAGGGGGTCGAACACTGAAGCTTTCTTT. Translation: CASSPQKLKNRGSNTEAFF.

This chain links TRBV30 with TRBJ1-1; D gene unclear. Germline CDR1 GTSNPN, CDR2 SVGIG (reference sequence). The CDR3 spans 12 residues. Trimming pared 4 bases from V and 3 bases from J, leaving 9 bases between. The CDR3 bases are TGTGCCTGGAAGAGGGCGGACACTGAAGCTTTCTTT. This translates into CAWKRADTEAFF.

This chain links TRBV7-9 with TRBJ1-1, with TRBD1 identical over 10 bases. The CDR3 sequence is 18 residues long. CDR1 and CDR2 (germline): SEHNR, FQNEAQ (reference sequence). V gave up 5 bases and J gave up 0 bases; unmatched junction bases: 12. CDR3 amino acids: CASSLTGTGDRMNTEAFF. The CDR3 bases are TGTGCCAGCAGCCTCACCGGGACAGGGGATAGGATGAACACTGAAGCTTTCTTT.

The rearrangement joins TRBV27 to TRBJ1-4; D remains ambiguous. Looked up from germline, CDR1 is MNHEY and CDR2 is SMNVEV (reference sequence). The V gene lost 3 bases and the J gene lost 4 bases, with 6 bases spanning the gap. The CDR3 sequence is 13 residues long. CDR3: CASSFVFNEKLFF. DNA for the CDR3: TGTGCCAGCAGTTTCGTCTTTAATGAAAAACTGTTTTTT.

The rearrangement uses TRBV6-5 and TRBJ1-2; D is possibly TRBD1 (6 bases). Germline V lookup: CDR1 MNHEY, CDR2 SVGAGI. V lost 9 bases to trimming and J lost 3 bases, with 14 bases between them. The CDR3 loop spans 13 amino acids. CDR3 bases: TGTGCCAGTACAGGGTTGGTCGACTATGGCTACACCTTC. Encoded protein: CASTGLVDYGYTF.